This T cell receptor (beta chain) was recorded in a study of beta chain features in type 1 diabetes. Expressed TCRB transcripts were sequenced because the isolated RNA had all been reverse transcribed beforehand. This table comes from immunoSEQ multiplex PCR, and its TCRdb copy is limited to in-frame clones, with some not included. The data contain about 320,000 clones, 14% of them singletons. Broader study findings: In the patient group, naive, central memory and Treg TCRB repertoires seemed more alike than in the healthy donor group. The study found moderately but significantly shorter TCRB CDR3s in all four CD4+ subsets of Type 1 diabetes patients.

Averaging roughly 120 mL, one heparinised blood draw came from each individual donor. Sort purity for all populations was recorded as exceeding 98%. This clone was counted only a few times. Its target is not known. Germline loops: CDR1 SQVTM, CDR2 ANQGSEA. The CDR3 totals 14 residues. V gave up 7 bases and J gave up 3 bases, with 16 bases separating them. V is TRBV29-1 and J is TRBJ1-3; possible D gene TRBD1, 6 bases. The sequencing sample was made of central memory CD4+ T cells from blood. The receptor was derived from a man between 25 and 39 years old in good health. This chain's CDR3 is CSARQGTDGNTIYF. The CDR3, as DNA: TGCAGCGCCCGGCAGGGGACGGATGGAAACACCATATATTTT.